This TCR beta chain is drawn from a study of PD-1 blockade in classical Hodgkin lymphoma. Regarding the study as a whole: Relative to healthy donors, newly diagnosed patients reportedly had lower baseline TCR diversity, which was reported as lower still in relapsed/refractory patients. Lower baseline TCR diversity marked trial partial responders and progressors.

Time point indicated: cycle 4 day 1 (C4D1), after six to seven weeks of nivolumab. Patients all relapsed after autologous stem cell transplantation, and there was variation in brentuximab vedotin exposure. Comment on this clone: Its antigen is not known.

Using immunoSEQ multiplex PCR, the repertoire was profiled, and TCRdb retains in-frame clones only, with some absent. The sample lists around 90,000 clones; around 80% were seen once. Source: peripheral blood mononuclear cells (PBMCs), taken before the fourth cycle of nivolumab. This clonotype originated in a human donor with classical Hodgkin lymphoma.

CDR3 amino acids: CASIGTGAREQYF. Here the CDR3 DNA reads TGTGCCAGTATCGGGACAGGGGCACGCGAGCAGTACTTC. This chain connects TRBV27 to TRBJ2-7; 10 bases map to TRBD1. Looked up from germline, CDR1 is MNHEY and CDR2 is SMNVEV (reference sequence). The CDR3 runs to 13 residues. Trimming removed 9 bases from V and 6 bases from J; junction bases left unmatched: 8.